The text below deals with one TCR beta chain. It lacks a known antigen. The input lacks base qualities; no much larger clone sits a single base away. This sample is part of a study of blood T cells in healthy people across ages (dated by TCRdb to 2013 to 2016). For the study in its entirety: Template switching captured roughly one uniquely barcoded TCR beta cDNA molecule per two T cells in model experiments. The study analyzed two additional independent replicas of 1 million unique cDNA reads from the same blood draw for two donors, one aged 18 to 30 and one aged 80 or older. To avoid experimental bias, donors of different ages were distributed randomly across sequencing lanes. The donors were split into four age groups: young (average 16 years), middle-aged (about 40), aged (over 55) and long-lived (roughly 88). To track age-related changes in TCR beta repertoire diversity, the study relied on deep sequencing normalized with unique cDNA molecular identifiers.

The library was generated by 5' RACE. The reads were generated on an Illumina HiSeq 2500. A second PCR of about 6 to 11 cycles was performed with a sample-barcoded 5' primer and a J-beta primer mix. A unique molecular identifier was introduced onto each TCR beta cDNA molecule by a template-switch 5' adaptor carrying 12 random nucleotides. Each sample yielded at least 3 million CDR3-containing paired-end reads. First-strand cDNA was synthesized from all RNA with the Mint cDNA synthesis kit, primed by a TRBC-specific oligonucleotide. Following uracil-DNA glycosylase treatment, a first 18-cycle PCR with universal primers M1SS and BC2_uni_R was performed on all cDNA. Regarding the original processing steps: Normalization of each sample was performed by random selection of 1 million high-quality reads, each carrying a distinct molecular identifier. Reads with shared molecular identifiers were discarded instead of being binned into consensus sequences. MiTCR, run with a Q25 quality threshold and the strictest error-elimination algorithm, handled CDR3 identification, clonotype clustering and error correction. A nonparametric unseen species model with Euler transformation was used to estimate a lower bound on total TCR beta diversity. TCRdb trimmed the raw reads at Q25, called clones with MiXCR and kept productive beta chains. One record per CDR3 amino acid sequence lists the most common genes and DNA. It is TCRdb's table, rather than the study itself, that gives the V and J calls and clone size. The sample data list 730,000 or so distinct CDR3 sequences, and roughly two fifths of these were observed just once. Of the sample, 20% to 25% is held by the ten largest clones.

Including cysteine and phenylalanine, the CDR3 has 15 amino acids. Here the CDR3 DNA is all that survives: 45 bases in frame from base 1. CDR1 and CDR2 are read off the germline V gene (reference sequence) as GTSNPN and SVGIG. At the junction V is shortened by 2 bases and J by 3 bases; bases outside the gene matches: 6. Beyond this particular receptor, the publication reports: Observed TCR beta diversity per million T cells fell roughly linearly with age, and a significant reduction was already apparent by age around 40. Compared with the aged group, the long-lived group had more naive CD4+ T cells, fewer expanded clones and increased TCR diversity, a pattern suggesting age selection. Donor CMV infection status was unknown, potentially confounding age-related changes in expanded clonotypes. Total diversity estimates from one million sequenced T cells were considered lower bounds and underestimates. There was a strong correlation between observed TCR beta diversity and the percentage of naive T cells measured by flow cytometry. Conclusive comparison of naive and antigen-experienced compartments was prevented by the profiling of bulk unsorted PBMCs.

The donors were 40 or so Caucasian individuals from Russia, aged roughly 6 to 100 years, who were systemically healthy. Approximately 10 milliliters of peripheral blood were collected from each donor into EDTA-treated Vacutainer tubes. Ficoll-Paque density-gradient centrifugation was used to isolate PBMCs, with at least 6 million obtained per sample. Total RNA was extracted from PBMCs with Trizol reagent, with at least 6 micrograms obtained per sample. The percentages of naive CD45RAhigh/CD27high T cells were determined by flow cytometry on a PBMC aliquot from every donor. The TCR sequence derives from a woman aged 55-70 years in good health. The sequencing input was blood. The chain joins TRBV30 to TRBJ1-3, with 8 bases in between that match TRBD1. Read as DNA, the sequence is TGTGCCTGGAGTAAGGCAGGGGGCCTTGGAAACACCATATATTTT. Its product reads: CAWSKAGGLGNTIYF.